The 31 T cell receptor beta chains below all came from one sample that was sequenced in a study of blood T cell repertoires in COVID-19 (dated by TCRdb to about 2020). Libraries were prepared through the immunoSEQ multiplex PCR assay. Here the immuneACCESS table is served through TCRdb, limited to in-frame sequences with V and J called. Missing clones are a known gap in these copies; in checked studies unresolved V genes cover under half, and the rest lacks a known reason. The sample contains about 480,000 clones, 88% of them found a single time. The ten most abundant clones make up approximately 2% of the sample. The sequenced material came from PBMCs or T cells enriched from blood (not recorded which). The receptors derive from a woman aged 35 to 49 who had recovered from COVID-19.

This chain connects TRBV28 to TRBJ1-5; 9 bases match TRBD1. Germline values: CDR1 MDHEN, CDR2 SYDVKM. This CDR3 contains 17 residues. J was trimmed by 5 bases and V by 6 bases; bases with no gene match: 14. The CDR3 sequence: CASSRTGDSPTDQPQHF. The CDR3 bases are TGTGCCAGCAGCCGGACAGGGGATTCACCTACGGATCAGCCCCAGCATTTT.

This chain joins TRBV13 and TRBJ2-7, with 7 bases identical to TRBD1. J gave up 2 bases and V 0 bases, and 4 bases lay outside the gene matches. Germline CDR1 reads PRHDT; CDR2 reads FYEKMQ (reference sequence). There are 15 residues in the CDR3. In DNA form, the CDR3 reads TGTGCCAGCAGCTTAGGCCGAACAGGGGCCTACGAGCAGTACTTC. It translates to CASSLGRTGAYEQYF.

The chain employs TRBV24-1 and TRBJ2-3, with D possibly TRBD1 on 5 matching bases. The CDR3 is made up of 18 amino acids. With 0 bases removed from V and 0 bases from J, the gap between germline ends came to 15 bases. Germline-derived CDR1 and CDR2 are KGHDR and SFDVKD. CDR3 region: CATSDLEGEILSTDTQYF. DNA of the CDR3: TGTGCCACCAGTGATTTGGAAGGGGAAATACTCAGCACAGATACGCAGTATTTT.

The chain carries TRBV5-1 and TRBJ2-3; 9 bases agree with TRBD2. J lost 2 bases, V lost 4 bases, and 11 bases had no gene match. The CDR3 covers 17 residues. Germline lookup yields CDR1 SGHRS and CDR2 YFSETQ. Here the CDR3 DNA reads TGCGCCAGCAGCGTGGCCCTCCTAGCGGGGATCACAGATACGCAGTATTTT. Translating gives CASSVALLAGITDTQYF.

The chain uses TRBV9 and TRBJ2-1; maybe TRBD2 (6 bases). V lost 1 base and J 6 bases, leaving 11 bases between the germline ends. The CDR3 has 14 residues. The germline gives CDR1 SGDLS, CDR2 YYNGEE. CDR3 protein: CASSVSGALNEQFF. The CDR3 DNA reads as TGTGCCAGCAGCGTATCGGGAGCCCTCAATGAGCAGTTCTTC.

This chain's CDR3 is CASSLRSSPLHF. The CDR3 nucleotides are TGTGCCAGTAGTCTACGGAGTTCACCCCTCCACTTT. The rearrangement uses TRBV19 and TRBJ1-6, with no clear D. CDR1 and CDR2 from the germline V gene are LNHDA and SQIVND (reference sequence). V was cut by 5 bases and J by 9 bases, with 8 bases left in between. This CDR3 region has 12 residues. Together with reference TRBV19 and TRBJ1-6, the CDR3 gives the full variable domain: DGGITQSPKYLFRKEGQNVTLSCEQNLNHDAMYWYRQDPGQGLRLIYYSQIVNDFQKGDIAEGYSVSREKKESFPLTVTSAQKNPTAFYLCASSLRSSPLHFGNGTRLTVT.

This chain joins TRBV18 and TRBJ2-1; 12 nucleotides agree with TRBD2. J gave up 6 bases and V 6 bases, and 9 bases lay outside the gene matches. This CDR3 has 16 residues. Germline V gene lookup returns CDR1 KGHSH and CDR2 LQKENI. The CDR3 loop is CASSQTSGSSFNEQFF. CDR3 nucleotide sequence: TGTGCCAGCTCTCAGACTAGCGGGAGTTCGTTCAATGAGCAGTTCTTC. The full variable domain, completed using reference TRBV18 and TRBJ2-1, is NAGVMQNPRHLVRRRGQEARLRCSPMKGHSHVYWYRQLPEEGLKFMVYLQKENIIDESGMPKERFSAEFPKEGPSILRIQQVVRGDSAAYFCASSQTSGSSFNEQFFGPGTRLTVL.

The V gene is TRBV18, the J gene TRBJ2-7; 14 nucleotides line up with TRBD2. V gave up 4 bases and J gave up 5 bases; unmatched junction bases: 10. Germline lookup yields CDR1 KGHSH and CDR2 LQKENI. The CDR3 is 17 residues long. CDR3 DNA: TGTGCCAGCTCACTGGGACTAGCGGGAGTAGGTCTCGACGAGCAGTACTTC. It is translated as CASSLGLAGVGLDEQYF.

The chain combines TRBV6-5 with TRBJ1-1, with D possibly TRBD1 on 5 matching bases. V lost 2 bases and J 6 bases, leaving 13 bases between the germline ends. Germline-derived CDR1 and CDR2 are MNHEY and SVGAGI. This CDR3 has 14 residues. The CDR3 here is CASSYQPAGAEAFF. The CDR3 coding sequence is TGTGCCAGCAGTTACCAGCCCGCGGGGGCTGAAGCTTTCTTT.

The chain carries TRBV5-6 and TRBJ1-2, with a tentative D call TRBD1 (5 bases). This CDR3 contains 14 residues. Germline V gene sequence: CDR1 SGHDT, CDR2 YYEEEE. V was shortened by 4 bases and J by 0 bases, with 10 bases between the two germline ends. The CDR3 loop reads CASSLDSANYGYTF. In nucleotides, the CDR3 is TGTGCCAGCAGCCTAGACAGCGCTAACTATGGCTACACCTTC.

CDR3 coding DNA: TGTGCCAGCAGCCCGAGGACTAGCGGGAGCTACGAGCAGTACTTC. Translation: CASSPRTSGSYEQYF. V usage is TRBV5-4 and J usage is TRBJ2-7; 13 bases are a match to TRBD2. J lost 3 bases, V lost 4 bases, and 4 bases had no gene match. Germline loops: CDR1 SGHNT, CDR2 YYREEE (reference sequence). CDR3 length equals 15 residues.

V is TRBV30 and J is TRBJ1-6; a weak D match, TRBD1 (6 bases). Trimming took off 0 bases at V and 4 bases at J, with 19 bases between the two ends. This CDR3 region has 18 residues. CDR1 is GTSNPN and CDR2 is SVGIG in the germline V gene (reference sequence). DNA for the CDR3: TGTGCCTGGAGTGTATACAGGGCCCAATCCGTTTATAATTCACCCCTCCACTTT. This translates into CAWSVYRAQSVYNSPLHF.

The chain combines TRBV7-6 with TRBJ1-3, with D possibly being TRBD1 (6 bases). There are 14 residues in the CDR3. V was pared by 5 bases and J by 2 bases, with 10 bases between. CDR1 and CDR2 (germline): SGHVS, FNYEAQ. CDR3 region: CASSPNRAGNTIYF. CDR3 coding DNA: TGTGCCAGCAGCCCCAACAGGGCTGGAAACACCATATATTTT.

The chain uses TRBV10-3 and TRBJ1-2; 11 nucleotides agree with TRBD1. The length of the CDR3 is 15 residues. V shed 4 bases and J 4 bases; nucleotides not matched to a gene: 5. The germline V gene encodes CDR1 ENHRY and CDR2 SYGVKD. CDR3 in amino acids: CAISGTGTGGYGYTF. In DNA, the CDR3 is TGTGCCATCAGTGGAACCGGGACAGGGGGCTATGGCTACACCTTC.

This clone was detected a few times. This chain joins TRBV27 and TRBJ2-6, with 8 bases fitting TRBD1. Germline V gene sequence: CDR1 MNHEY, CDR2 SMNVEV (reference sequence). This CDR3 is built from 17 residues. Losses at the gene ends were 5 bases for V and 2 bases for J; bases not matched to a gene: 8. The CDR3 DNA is TGTGCCAGCAGTACCTGGACAGGGAGCACTGGGGCCAACGTCCTGACTTTC. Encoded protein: CASSTWTGSTGANVLTF.

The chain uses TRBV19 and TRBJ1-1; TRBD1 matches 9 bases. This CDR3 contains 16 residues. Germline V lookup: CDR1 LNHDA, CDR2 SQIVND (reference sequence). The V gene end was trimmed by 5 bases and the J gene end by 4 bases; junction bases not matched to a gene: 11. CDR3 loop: CASSPLPGQGITEAFF. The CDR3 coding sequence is TGTGCCAGTAGTCCCCTCCCGGGACAGGGAATCACTGAAGCTTTCTTT. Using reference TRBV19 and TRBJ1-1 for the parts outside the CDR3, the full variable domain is DGGITQSPKYLFRKEGQNVTLSCEQNLNHDAMYWYRQDPGQGLRLIYYSQIVNDFQKGDIAEGYSVSREKKESFPLTVTSAQKNPTAFYLCASSPLPGQGITEAFFGQGTRLTVV.

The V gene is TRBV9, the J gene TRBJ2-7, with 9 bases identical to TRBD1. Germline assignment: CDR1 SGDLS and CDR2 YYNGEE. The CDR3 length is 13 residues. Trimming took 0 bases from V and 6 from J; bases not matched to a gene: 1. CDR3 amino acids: CASSVGDRVEQYF. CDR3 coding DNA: TGTGCCAGCAGCGTAGGGGACAGGGTCGAGCAGTACTTC.

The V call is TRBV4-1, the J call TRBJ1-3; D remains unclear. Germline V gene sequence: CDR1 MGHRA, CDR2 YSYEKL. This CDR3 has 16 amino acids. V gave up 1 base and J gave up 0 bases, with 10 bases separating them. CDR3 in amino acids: CASSQGPGISGNTIYF. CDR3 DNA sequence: TGCGCCAGCAGCCAAGGCCCGGGGATCTCTGGAAACACCATATATTTT.

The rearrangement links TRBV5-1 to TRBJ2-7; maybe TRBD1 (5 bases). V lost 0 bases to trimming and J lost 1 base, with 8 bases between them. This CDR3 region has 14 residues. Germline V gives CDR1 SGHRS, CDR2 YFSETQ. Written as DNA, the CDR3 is TGCGCCAGCAGCTTGGTTCAGGGATCCTACGAGCAGTACTTC. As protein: CASSLVQGSYEQYF.

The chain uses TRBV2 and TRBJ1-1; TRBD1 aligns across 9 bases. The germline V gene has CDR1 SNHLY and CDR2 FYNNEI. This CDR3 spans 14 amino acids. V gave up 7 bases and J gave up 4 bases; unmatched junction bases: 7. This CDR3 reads CASNKDRGGTEAFF. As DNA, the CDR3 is TGTGCCAGCAATAAGGACAGGGGTGGCACTGAAGCTTTCTTT.

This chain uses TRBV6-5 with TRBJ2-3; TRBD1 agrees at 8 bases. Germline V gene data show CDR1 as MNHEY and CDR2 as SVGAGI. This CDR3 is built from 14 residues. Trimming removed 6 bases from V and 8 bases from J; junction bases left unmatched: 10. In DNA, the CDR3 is TGTGCCAGCAGCAGGACAGGGCAAACTCTTACGCAGTATTTT. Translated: CASSRTGQTLTQYF.

CDR3 DNA sequence: TGCGCCAGCAGCCAAATACGGGGGGCACGACAGCCCCAGCATTTT. Protein product: CASSQIRGARQPQHF. The chain recombines TRBV4-3 with TRBJ1-5, with D possibly being TRBD1 (6 bases). V was clipped by 2 bases and J by 7 bases, with 15 bases between them. The CDR3 runs 15 residues. Per the germline V gene, CDR1 is LGHNA and CDR2 is YSLEER.

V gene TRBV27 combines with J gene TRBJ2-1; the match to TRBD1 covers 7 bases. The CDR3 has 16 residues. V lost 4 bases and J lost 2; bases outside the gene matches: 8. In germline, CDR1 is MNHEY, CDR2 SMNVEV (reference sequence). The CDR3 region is CASSSKTGNTYNEQFF. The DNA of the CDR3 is TGTGCCAGCAGTTCAAAGACAGGGAATACCTACAATGAGCAGTTCTTC.

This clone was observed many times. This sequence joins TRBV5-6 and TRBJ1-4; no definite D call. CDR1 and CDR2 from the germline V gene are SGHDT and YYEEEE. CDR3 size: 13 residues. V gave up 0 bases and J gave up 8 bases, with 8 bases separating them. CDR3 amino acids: CASSLASGEKLFF. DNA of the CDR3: TGTGCCAGCAGCTTGGCGTCAGGCGAAAAACTGTTTTTT.

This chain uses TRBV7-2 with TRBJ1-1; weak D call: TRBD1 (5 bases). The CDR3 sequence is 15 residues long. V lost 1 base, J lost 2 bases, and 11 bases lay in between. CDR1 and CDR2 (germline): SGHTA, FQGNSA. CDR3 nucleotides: TGTGCCAGCAGCTTAGGATCTGACAGAAACACTGAAGCTTTCTTT. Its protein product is CASSLGSDRNTEAFF.

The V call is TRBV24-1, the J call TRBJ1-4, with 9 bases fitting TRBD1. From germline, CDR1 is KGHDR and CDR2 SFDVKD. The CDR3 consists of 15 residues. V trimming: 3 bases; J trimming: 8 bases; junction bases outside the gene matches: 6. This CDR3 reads CATSDNRQGGEKLFF. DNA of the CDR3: TGTGCCACCAGTGATAATCGACAGGGGGGGGAAAAACTGTTTTTT.

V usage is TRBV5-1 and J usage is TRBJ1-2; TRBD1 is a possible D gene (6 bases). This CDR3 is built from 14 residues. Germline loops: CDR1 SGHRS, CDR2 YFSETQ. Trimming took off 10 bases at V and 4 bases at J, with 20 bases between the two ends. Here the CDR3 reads CAPNGQRSCYGYTF. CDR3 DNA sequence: TGCGCCCCTAATGGACAGCGAAGTTGCTATGGCTACACCTTC.

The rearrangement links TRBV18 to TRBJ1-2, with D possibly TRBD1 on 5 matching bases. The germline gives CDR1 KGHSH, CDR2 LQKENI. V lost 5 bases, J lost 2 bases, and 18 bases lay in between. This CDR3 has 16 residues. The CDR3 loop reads CASSTATGTANYGYTF. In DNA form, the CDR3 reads TGTGCCAGCTCAACTGCGACCGGGACTGCGAACTATGGCTACACCTTC.

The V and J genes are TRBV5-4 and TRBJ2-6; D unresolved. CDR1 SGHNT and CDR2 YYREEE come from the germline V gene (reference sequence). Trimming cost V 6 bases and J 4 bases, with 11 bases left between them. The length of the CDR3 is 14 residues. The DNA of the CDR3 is TGTGCCAGCACCGACACGACGGGGGCCAACGTCCTGACTTTC. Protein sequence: CASTDTTGANVLTF.

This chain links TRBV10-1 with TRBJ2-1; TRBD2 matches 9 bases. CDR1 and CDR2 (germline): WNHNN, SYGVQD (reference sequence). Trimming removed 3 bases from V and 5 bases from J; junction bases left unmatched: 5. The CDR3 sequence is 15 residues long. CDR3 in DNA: TGCGCCAGCAGTGATCTAGCGGGGCTCGACAATGAGCAGTTCTTC. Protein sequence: CASSDLAGLDNEQFF.

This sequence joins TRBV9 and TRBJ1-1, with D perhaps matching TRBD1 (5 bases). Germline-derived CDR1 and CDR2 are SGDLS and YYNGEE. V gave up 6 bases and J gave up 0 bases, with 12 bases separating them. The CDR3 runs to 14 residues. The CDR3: CASTRGLMNTEAFF. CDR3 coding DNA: TGTGCCAGCACTAGGGGCCTCATGAACACTGAAGCTTTCTTT.